The clone carrying this T cell receptor (beta chain) was counted a few times. What it binds is unknown. This sample was taken from a study of blood T cells in healthy people across ages. Points from the study as a whole: Unsorted PBMCs ruled out conclusive naive versus antigen-experienced comparison. Per million T cells, TCR beta diversity dropped about linearly as age rose.

Each sample yielded at least 5.5 micrograms of PBMC total RNA. With a J-beta primer mix and a sample-barcoded 5' primer, a second PCR ran about 7 to 11 cycles. A single record per CDR3 protein comes from TCRdb applying MiXCR to the 5' RACE reads. The data show 550,000 to 750,000 distinct CDR3 sequences, with approximately 21% seen just once and about 3.6% held by the top ten. Germline loops: CDR1 DFQATT, CDR2 SNEGSKA (reference sequence). The CDR3 is made up of 17 amino acids. The junction had 9 bases not matched to a gene; V was cut back by 1 base and J by 1 base. The chain has TRBV20-1 and TRBJ2-5; 10 bases map to TRBD1. The specimen was blood. The receptor comes from a man in his 70s in good health. CDR3 in amino acids: CSARGTGGTAVQETQYF. Written as DNA, the CDR3 is TGCAGTGCTAGAGGGACAGGGGGGACAGCGGTCCAAGAGACCCAGTACTTC.